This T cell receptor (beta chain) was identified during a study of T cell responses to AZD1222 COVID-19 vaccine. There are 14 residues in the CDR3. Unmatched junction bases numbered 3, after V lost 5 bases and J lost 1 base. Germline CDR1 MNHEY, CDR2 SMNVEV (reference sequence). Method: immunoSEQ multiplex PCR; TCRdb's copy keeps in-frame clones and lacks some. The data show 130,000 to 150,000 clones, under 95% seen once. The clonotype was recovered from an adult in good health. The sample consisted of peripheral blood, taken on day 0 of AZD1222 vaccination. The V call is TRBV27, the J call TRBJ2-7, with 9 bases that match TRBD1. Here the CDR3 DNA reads TGTGCCAGCAGTGGACAGGGGTTTTCCTACGAGCAGTACTTC. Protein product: CASSGQGFSYEQYF.